This TCR beta chain comes out of a study of blood T cell repertoires in COVID-19. Study information: Some COVID-19 samples were acute and others convalescent; all came from the United States, Italy and Spain.

Source study methods: The assay estimated nucleated cells by amplifying reference gene primers. TCRdb's table, derived via immunoSEQ multiplex PCR, lists solely in-frame clones and lacks some. V and J calls plus clone size are reproduced from that table; the DNA served to infer D and trimming. Of 150,000 to 200,000 clones in the sample, approximately 88% were seen once. The CDR3 totals 14 residues. The trim removed 2 bases at V and 2 bases at J, leaving 3 bases unmatched. The germline V gene has CDR1 MNHEY and CDR2 SVGAGI. Material: peripheral blood. This rearrangement joins TRBV6-5 to TRBJ2-7; TRBD2 matches 7 bases. This TCR was recovered from a woman aged 40 to 50 with COVID-19, enrolled during active disease. CDR3 loop: CASSYGGRAYEQYF. The CDR3 coding sequence is TGTGCCAGCAGTTACGGTGGGAGGGCCTACGAGCAGTACTTC.